Below, 23 T cell receptor beta chains from the same sample are listed, as sequenced in a study of blood T cell repertoires in COVID-19. Assay used: immunoSEQ multiplex PCR; TCRdb lists only in-frame clones, some missing. Of under 200,000 clones listed, less than 90% are singletons. Sequenced: peripheral blood. The receptors shown here come from a man aged 18-30 years with active or convalescent COVID-19.

The genes are TRBV11-2 and TRBJ2-2, with 12 nucleotides matching TRBD2. Germline values: CDR1 SGHAT, CDR2 FQNNGV. V shed 5 bases, J shed 2 bases, and the junction held 3 bases outside the gene matches. This CDR3 contains 16 residues. CDR3 coding DNA: TGTGCCAGCAGCCCTAGCGGGGGGGTTAACACCGGGGAGCTGTTTTTT. It is translated as CASSPSGGVNTGELFF.

V usage is TRBV5-1 and J usage is TRBJ2-3, with D maybe TRBD1 (5 bases). Germline V CDR1 and CDR2: SGHRS, YFSETQ. Trimming left V 2 bases short and J 1 base short, with 8 bases between. This CDR3 is built from 14 residues. CDR3 in amino acids: CASSLAGRTDTQYF. Here the CDR3 DNA reads TGCGCCAGCAGCTTAGCAGGGCGCACAGATACGCAGTATTTT.

The chain links TRBV27 to TRBJ2-7; TRBD1 might be the D (6 bases). The V gene lost 3 bases and the J gene lost 2 bases, with 11 bases spanning the gap. CDR1 is MNHEY and CDR2 is SMNVEV in the germline V gene (reference sequence). This CDR3 comprises 14 residues. In nucleotides, the CDR3 is TGTGCCAGCAGTTTCAGGGGACCTACCTACGAGCAGTACTTC. Its translation: CASSFRGPTYEQYF.

This CDR3 reads CASSYAGGPNQPQHF. The CDR3 coding sequence is TGTGCCAGCAGTTACGCTGGGGGCCCAAATCAGCCCCAGCATTTT. V gene TRBV6-5 combines with J gene TRBJ1-5; maybe TRBD1 (6 bases). This CDR3 region has 15 residues. Germline lookup yields CDR1 MNHEY and CDR2 SVGAGI. V was pared by 2 bases and J by 4 bases, with 12 bases between.

The chain couples TRBV19 to TRBJ1-2, with D uncertain. Trimming took off 3 bases at V and 8 bases at J, with 10 bases between the two ends. This CDR3 is built from 12 residues. Germline CDR1 and CDR2: LNHDA and SQIVND (reference sequence). In DNA form, the CDR3 reads TGTGCCAGTAGTATCTCCGGAGAGGGCTACACCTTC. This gives the protein CASSISGEGYTF. Complete variable domain (other parts from reference TRBV19 and TRBJ1-2): DGGITQSPKYLFRKEGQNVTLSCEQNLNHDAMYWYRQDPGQGLRLIYYSQIVNDFQKGDIAEGYSVSREKKESFPLTVTSAQKNPTAFYLCASSISGEGYTFGSGTRLTVV.

This chain's CDR3 is CASSFQGANEQFF. The CDR3 DNA follows: TGTGCCAGCAGCTTCCAGGGGGCGAATGAGCAGTTCTTC. The gene calls are TRBV11-2 and TRBJ2-1; the match to TRBD1 covers 8 bases. The CDR3 has 13 amino acids. Unmatched junction bases numbered 2, after V lost 3 bases and J lost 7 bases. Per the germline V gene, CDR1 is SGHAT and CDR2 is FQNNGV.

The chain carries TRBV6-1 and TRBJ1-3, with D hard to call. CDR1 and CDR2 (germline): MNHNS, SASEGT. The CDR3 is 16 amino acids. Trimming removed 2 bases from V and 2 bases from J, with 13 bases in between. For the CDR3, the DNA is TGTGCCAGCAGTGAATTACCGGGATCAACTGGAAACACCATATATTTT. This gives the protein CASSELPGSTGNTIYF.

The chain links TRBV6-6 to TRBJ2-1; D gene ambiguous. There are 14 residues in the CDR3. Per germline, CDR1 MNHNY and CDR2 SVGAGI (reference sequence). The V end lost 0 bases, the J end lost 5 bases, and 8 bases lay between the germline ends. The CDR3 coding sequence is TGTGCCAGCAGTTACTCGAACTCTGACAATGAGCAGTTCTTC. Translating gives CASSYSNSDNEQFF.

The rearrangement joins TRBV18 to TRBJ1-1; TRBD1 might be the D (5 bases). The V end was cut by 2 bases, the J end by 4 bases, with 14 bases between. The CDR3 runs to 15 residues. Germline V CDR1 and CDR2: KGHSH, LQKENI. DNA for the CDR3: TGTGCCAGCTCACCATCTGCCAGGGCCGGCACTGAAGCTTTCTTT. Translated: CASSPSARAGTEAFF.

The rearrangement uses TRBV15 and TRBJ1-5; D is perhaps TRBD1 (5 bases). With 5 bases removed from V and 7 bases from J, the gap between germline ends came to 15 bases. The CDR3 covers 14 residues. Germline-derived CDR1 and CDR2 are LNHNV and YYDKDF (reference sequence). CDR3 loop: CATSPAAGQQPQHF. The CDR3 DNA is TGTGCCACCAGCCCCGCCGCGGGGCAGCAGCCCCAGCATTTT.

The V and J genes are TRBV28 and TRBJ1-5, with D uncertain. V lost 6 bases, J lost 3 bases, and 9 bases lay in between. The germline CDR1 and CDR2 sequences are MDHEN and SYDVKM. This CDR3 is 13 amino acids long. CDR3 nucleotide sequence: TGTGCCAGCAGACGGAGTATCAATCAGCCCCAGCATTTT. It yields the protein CASRRSINQPQHF.

V usage is TRBV19 and J usage is TRBJ2-1; TRBD2 aligns across 7 bases. The CDR3 loop spans 17 amino acids. Per the germline V gene, CDR1 is LNHDA and CDR2 is SQIVND (reference sequence). The V and J ends lost 3 bases and 3 bases, in that order; junction bases with no gene match: 11. The CDR3 here is CASSIELGLPFYNEQFF. CDR3 sequence (DNA): TGTGCCAGTAGTATTGAGTTGGGACTACCATTCTACAATGAGCAGTTCTTC.

The chain carries TRBV5-4 and TRBJ2-3; D possibly corresponds to TRBD1 (5 bases). V was trimmed by 0 bases and J by 4 bases, leaving 6 bases between them. From germline, CDR1 is SGHNT and CDR2 YYREEE (reference sequence). The CDR3 covers 13 residues. CDR3 residues: CASSLEGADTQYF. The CDR3 region has the DNA TGTGCCAGCAGCTTGGAAGGGGCAGATACGCAGTATTTT. Looking up the rest from reference TRBV5-4 and TRBJ2-3 gives the full variable domain: ETGVTQSPTHLIKTRGQQVTLRCSSQSGHNTVSWYQQALGQGPQFIFQYYREEENGRGNFPPRFSGLQFPNYSSELNVNALELDDSALYLCASSLEGADTQYFGPGTRLTVL.

The count of this clone is one. V gene TRBV20-1 combines with J gene TRBJ1-1; D call uncertain. Germline assignment: CDR1 DFQATT and CDR2 SNEGSKA (reference sequence). This CDR3 is built from 14 residues. V gave up 3 bases and J gave up 2 bases, with 13 bases separating them. The CDR3 is CSASRVGLNTEAFF. CDR3 nucleotide sequence: TGCAGTGCTAGTCGGGTCGGATTAAACACTGAAGCTTTCTTT.

This sequence joins TRBV3-1 (or the pseudogene TRBV3-2) and TRBJ2-1; 11 nucleotides line up with TRBD2. Germline-derived CDR1 and CDR2 are LGHDT and YNNKEL (reference sequence). This CDR3 contains 15 residues. V trimming: 4 bases; J trimming: 7 bases; junction bases outside the gene matches: 6. The CDR3 region has the DNA TGTGCCAGCAGCCTTAGAGCTAGCGGGGGGAATGAGCAGTTCTTC. Translating it yields CASSLRASGGNEQFF.

The rearrangement uses TRBV6-5 and TRBJ1-5; 8 positions agree with TRBD1. The junction had 3 bases not matched to a gene; V was cut back by 5 bases and J by 0 bases. Per the germline V gene, CDR1 is MNHEY and CDR2 is SVGAGI. This CDR3 contains 15 residues. The chain's CDR3 is CASSPGQDSNQPQHF. The CDR3 bases are TGTGCCAGCAGTCCGGGACAGGATAGCAATCAGCCCCAGCATTTT.

The genes are TRBV5-1 and TRBJ2-1; perhaps TRBD1 as D (6 bases). Trimming removed 6 bases from V and 5 bases from J, with 15 bases in between. The CDR3 is 14 amino acids. Germline CDR1 SGHRS, CDR2 YFSETQ. The CDR3: CASTTGNLHNEQFF. CDR3 DNA: TGCGCCAGCACAACAGGGAATCTGCACAATGAGCAGTTCTTC. The whole variable domain, remainder taken from reference TRBV5-1 and TRBJ2-1, is KAGVTQTPRYLIKTRGQQVTLSCSPISGHRSVSWYQQTPGQGLQFLFEYFSETQRNKGNFPGRFSGRQFSNSRSEMNVSTLELGDSALYLCASTTGNLHNEQFFGPGTRLTVL.

This sequence joins TRBV30 and TRBJ2-3; 9 positions match TRBD2. In germline, CDR1 is GTSNPN, CDR2 SVGIG (reference sequence). The V and J ends lost 2 bases and 2 bases, in that order; junction bases with no gene match: 5. CDR3 size: 15 residues. DNA of the CDR3: TGTGCCTGGAGTCCACTAGCGGGCTACACAGATACGCAGTATTTT. Translated, it gives CAWSPLAGYTDTQYF.

This clone appeared a few times. The chain links TRBV7-6 to TRBJ2-3, with a weak D call TRBD2 (6 bases). V lost 5 bases and J 0 bases, leaving 12 bases between the germline ends. The V gene's germline CDR1 is SGHVS and CDR2 FNYEAQ. The CDR3 loop spans 15 amino acids. CDR3 nucleotide sequence: TGTGCCAGCAGCCTGGGACTGCCTAGCACAGATACGCAGTATTTT. It translates to CASSLGLPSTDTQYF.

This chain joins TRBV14 and TRBJ1-4; TRBD1 matches 7 bases. The J segment lost 0 bases and the V segment lost 4 bases, leaving 5 bases of the junction unmatched. The germline V gene encodes CDR1 SGHDN and CDR2 FVKESK. CDR3 length equals 16 residues. For the CDR3, the DNA is TGTGCCAGCAGCCTCGACAGGGCTGCAACTAATGAAAAACTGTTTTTT. It specifies CASSLDRAATNEKLFF.

V is TRBV6-6 and J is TRBJ1-1; maybe TRBD1 (6 bases). V was shortened by 2 bases and J by 2 bases, with 12 bases between the two germline ends. Germline lookup yields CDR1 MNHNY and CDR2 SVGAGI (reference sequence). The CDR3 is made up of 15 amino acids. DNA of the CDR3: TGTGCCAGCAGTTACGGGGGACAAGTCAACACTGAAGCTTTCTTT. It is translated as CASSYGGQVNTEAFF.

The sample holds a few counts of this clone. CDR3 coding DNA: TGTGCCAGCAGTGAACGACCGGGCAGGGCTAGCTACGAGCAGTACTTC. Translating it yields CASSERPGRASYEQYF. The genes are TRBV6-1 and TRBJ2-7; possibly TRBD1 for D (5 bases). Germline V gives CDR1 MNHNS, CDR2 SASEGT. Between the trimmed V and J ends, which lost 2 bases and 3 bases, there was a span of 17 bases. The CDR3 has 16 residues.

The genes are TRBV18 and TRBJ2-2; D is perhaps TRBD1 (5 bases). The CDR3 is 15 residues long. Looked up from germline, CDR1 is KGHSH and CDR2 is LQKENI. V lost 6 bases to trimming and J lost 3 bases, with 14 bases between them. In DNA form, the CDR3 reads TGTGCCAGCTCCGTTGACCAGGGTGACACCGGGGAGCTGTTTTTT. Amino acid sequence: CASSVDQGDTGELFF.